This T cell receptor beta chain was recovered during a study of vaccination effects on CD4 cells after COVID-19. A note on this clone: The antigen remains unidentified.

V was pared by 7 bases and J by 0 bases, with 9 bases of the junction left unmatched. Per the germline V gene, CDR1 is LNHDA and CDR2 is SQIVND (reference sequence). The CDR3 has 16 residues. Antigen-specific CD4+ T cells were expanded (with viral peptide pools) by the ViraFEST assay ahead of sequencing. Subsequent to a culture period of about ten days, CD4+ T cells were isolated. Two-dose vaccination with either BNT162b2 or mRNA-1273 was given to the participants. The table came from immunoSEQ multiplex PCR; TCRdb's copy has only in-frame clones and leaves some out. The repertoire holds more than 9,000 clones, with over 60% as singletons. Findings and limits, study-wide: Convalescent patients were scarce, and early post-infection timepoints were absent.

The source of this sequence is a human donor who received a COVID-19 vaccine. Specimen: CD4+ T cells from PBMCs cultured with SARS-CoV-2 spike peptides, collected after COVID-19 vaccination. V gene TRBV19 combines with J gene TRBJ2-1; 7 bases agree with TRBD2. The CDR3 bases are TGTGCCAGTAAGCCAAGCGGGGTAAGCTCCTACAATGAGCAGTTCTTC. Translation gives CASKPSGVSSYNEQFF.